The clone carrying this T cell receptor beta chain has just one count. In the study's own analysis: The authors estimated nucleated cell counts from reference gene primer amplification. TCRdb keeps only in-frame clones here, not all; method: immunoSEQ multiplex PCR. The DNA was the basis for D and trimming; V, J and clone size are from that table. The repertoire holds under 250,000 clones, with 75% to 90% as singletons. This entry is derived from a study of blood T cell repertoires in COVID-19. For the study at large: T cells, B-cell-depleted T cells, or PBMCs supplied cDNA or gDNA.

Germline V lookup: CDR1 MNHEY, CDR2 SVGAGI. This CDR3 has 13 residues. J was trimmed by 5 bases and V by 7 bases; bases with no gene match: 7. The V call is TRBV6-5, the J call TRBJ1-2, with 7 nucleotides matching TRBD1. This clonotype originated in a woman between 70 and 85 years old with active or convalescent COVID-19. The sequencing input was peripheral blood. CDR3 nucleotide sequence: TGTGCCAGCACCGACAGGGAGGAGTATGGCTACACCTTC. Amino acids: CASTDREEYGYTF.